This TCR beta chain was recovered during a study of OX40 agonist ivuxolimab in advanced cancers. Study information: Males comprised 82.7% of the group, whose mean age was approximately 60 years (range about 20 to 85). Findings of the study overall: Clonal expansion was seen in CD4+ and CD8+ blood T cells by week 6 at 0.1 to 3.0 mg/kg. Expanded clones were, on average, more numerous among CD8+ T cells than CD4+.

Patients with a history of autoimmune disease or on systemic immunosuppression were excluded. To note about this clone: The antigen is not known.

TCRdb's table, derived via immunoSEQ multiplex PCR, lists solely in-frame clones and lacks some. The profile covers 55,000 to 75,000 clones, with about nine tenths appearing a single time and 0.3% to 0.4% taken by the ten largest. Germline V gene sequence: CDR1 LNHDA, CDR2 SQIVND (reference sequence). The CDR3 loop spans 14 amino acids. Trimming stripped 1 base from V and 7 bases from J, with 13 bases between. V and J are TRBV19 and TRBJ1-1, with no clear D. The input for sequencing was CD4+ or CD8+ T cells sorted from blood, taken in a trial of the OX40 agonist ivuxolimab. This clonotype was sampled from an adult with an advanced solid tumor such as melanoma, head and neck, liver or kidney cancer. The CDR3 DNA sequence: TGTGCCAGTAGTATAGGTCGAGGGAGAGGTGAAGCTTTCTTT. Its protein is CASSIGRGRGEAFF.